A selection of T cell receptor beta chains follows, all from one sample in a study of cytomegalovirus exposure and HLA in healthy donors. Assay used: immunoSEQ multiplex PCR; TCRdb lists only in-frame clones, some missing. The table has approximately 140,000 clones, about three quarters seen once; the top ten hold about 13%. Sequenced sample: PBMCs. The receptors shown here come from a man between 40 and 49 years old in good health and CMV-seropositive. CDR3s include the opening cysteine and the closing phenylalanine or tryptophan. A D gene is named only where the DNA matches it firmly. Clone size, where shown, is once, few, many, or a class for clones that have expanded.

d_call: -
j_call: TRBJ2-1
clone_size: -
v_call: TRBV11-2
cdr3_nt: TGTGCCAGCAGCTTACCGGGACAACGGCTCCTAAGACAGTTCTTC
cdr3_aa: CASSLPGQRLLRQFF

d_call: -
j_call: TRBJ2-5
clone_size: -
v_call: TRBV6-1
cdr3_nt: TGTGCCAGCAGCAGTAGCAGAACACAAGAGACCCAGTACTTC
cdr3_aa: CASSSSRTQETQYF

d_call: TRBD2
j_call: TRBJ2-3
clone_size: -
v_call: TRBV18
cdr3_nt: TGTGCCAGCTCACCCGGACTAGTCACAGATACGCAGTATTTT
cdr3_aa: CASSPGLVTDTQYF

d_call: TRBD2
j_call: TRBJ2-7
clone_size: -
v_call: TRBV28
cdr3_nt: TGTGCCAGCGCGACTAGCGGGATTGTCGAGCAGTACTTC
cdr3_aa: CASATSGIVEQYF

d_call: TRBD1
j_call: TRBJ1-2
clone_size: -
v_call: TRBV7-2
cdr3_nt: TGTGCCAGCAGCTCAAGCGACAGGGGAGGTCATGGCTACACCTTC
cdr3_aa: CASSSSDRGGHGYTF

d_call: TRBD1
j_call: TRBJ2-1
clone_size: -
v_call: TRBV15
cdr3_nt: TGTGCCACCAGCAGCCTCGGACAGGGGGCTTGGGCTGAGCAGTTCTTC
cdr3_aa: CATSSLGQGAWAEQFF

d_call: -
j_call: TRBJ2-7
clone_size: -
v_call: TRBV18
cdr3_nt: TGTGCCAGCTCACCGCGGGACTCAGCCTACGAGCAGTACTTC
cdr3_aa: CASSPRDSAYEQYF

d_call: TRBD2
j_call: TRBJ2-7
clone_size: -
v_call: TRBV5-1
cdr3_nt: TGCGCCAGCAGCTTGGAGGCTAGCGGGAGGTACGAGCAGTACTTC
cdr3_aa: CASSLEASGRYEQYF

d_call: TRBD2
j_call: TRBJ2-3
clone_size: -
v_call: TRBV11-2
cdr3_nt: TGTGCCAGCAGCTTCAGACTAGCGGGCCTCACAGATACGCAGTATTTT
cdr3_aa: CASSFRLAGLTDTQYF

d_call: TRBD2
j_call: TRBJ2-1
clone_size: -
v_call: TRBV10-1
cdr3_nt: TGCGCCAGCAGTGAGTCTCGAGGTCTAGCGGGAAAAACGGTGGGTGAGCAGTTCTTC
cdr3_aa: CASSESRGLAGKTVGEQFF

d_call: TRBD2
j_call: TRBJ2-7
clone_size: -
v_call: TRBV28
cdr3_nt: TGTGCCAGCAGTTTCCTAGCGGGACAAGTTTCCGAGCAGTACTTC
cdr3_aa: CASSFLAGQVSEQYF

d_call: -
j_call: TRBJ1-6
clone_size: -
v_call: TRBV19
cdr3_nt: TGTGCCAGTAAAAGCATGATCAGACAGATCGGTTCACCCCTCCACTTT
cdr3_aa: CASKSMIRQIGSPLHF

d_call: -
j_call: TRBJ2-2
clone_size: -
v_call: TRBV2
cdr3_nt: TGTGCCAGCGCCCGGGACACCGTCACCGGGGAGCTGTTTTTT
cdr3_aa: CASARDTVTGELFF

d_call: TRBD2
j_call: TRBJ2-1
clone_size: -
v_call: TRBV2
cdr3_nt: TGTGCCAGCTCCGGGGGAGGGCCTAATGAGCAGTTCTTC
cdr3_aa: CASSGGGPNEQFF

d_call: TRBD2
j_call: TRBJ2-1
clone_size: -
v_call: TRBV6-4
cdr3_nt: TGTGCCAGCAGTGAAGGCCTAGCGGGGAATGAGCAGTTCTTC
cdr3_aa: CASSEGLAGNEQFF

d_call: TRBD1
j_call: TRBJ1-2
clone_size: -
v_call: TRBV5-1
cdr3_nt: TGCGCCAGCAGCTTGAACTTACAGGGGCCAACCTATGGCTACACCTTC
cdr3_aa: CASSLNLQGPTYGYTF

d_call: -
j_call: TRBJ1-3
clone_size: -
v_call: TRBV10-3
cdr3_nt: TGTGCCATCAGTGGAGGACAGAGGTCTGGAAACACCATATATTTT
cdr3_aa: CAISGGQRSGNTIYF

d_call: -
j_call: TRBJ2-7
clone_size: -
v_call: TRBV28
cdr3_nt: TGTGCCAGCAGTAGTAGTCTCTACGAGCAGTACTTC
cdr3_aa: CASSSSLYEQYF

d_call: TRBD1
j_call: TRBJ2-7
clone_size: -
v_call: TRBV11-2
cdr3_nt: TGTGCCAGCAGCTACCGGACAGGATACGAGCAGTACTTT
cdr3_aa: CASSYRTGYEQYF

d_call: -
j_call: TRBJ2-7
clone_size: -
v_call: TRBV5-4
cdr3_nt: TGTGCCAGCAGCTTGTCTCCCTACTACGAGCAGTACTTC
cdr3_aa: CASSLSPYYEQYF

d_call: TRBD2
j_call: TRBJ2-1
clone_size: -
v_call: TRBV28
cdr3_nt: TGTGCCAGCAGTTTACCTAGCGGGAGGGGGGGTGAGCAGTTCTTC
cdr3_aa: CASSLPSGRGGEQFF

d_call: TRBD2
j_call: TRBJ2-7
clone_size: -
v_call: TRBV28
cdr3_nt: TGTGCCAGCAGGATACTAGCGGGACAAGGCGAGCAGTACTTC
cdr3_aa: CASRILAGQGEQYF

d_call: -
j_call: TRBJ2-7
clone_size: -
v_call: TRBV5-5
cdr3_nt: TGTGCCAGCAGCCCTGCTGGGGGGGGCTTTCGCGAGCAGTACTTC
cdr3_aa: CASSPAGGGFREQYF

d_call: -
j_call: TRBJ1-1
clone_size: few
v_call: TRBV10-2
cdr3_nt: TGCGCCAGCAGCGGGGGGGACACTGAAGCTTTCTTT
cdr3_aa: CASSGGDTEAFF

d_call: -
j_call: TRBJ2-2
clone_size: -
v_call: TRBV9
cdr3_nt: TGTGCCAGCAGCGTAGCTGGGGAGCTGTTTTTT
cdr3_aa: CASSVAGELFF

d_call: TRBD1
j_call: TRBJ2-7
clone_size: -
v_call: TRBV4-3
cdr3_nt: TGCGCCAGCAGCCAAGATCAAACAGGGGCCTACGAGCAGTACTTC
cdr3_aa: CASSQDQTGAYEQYF

d_call: -
j_call: TRBJ2-1
clone_size: -
v_call: TRBV10-1
cdr3_nt: TGCGCCAGCAGTGAGACCCGGACTCTGGGTGAGCAGTTCTTC
cdr3_aa: CASSETRTLGEQFF

d_call: -
j_call: TRBJ2-5
clone_size: -
v_call: TRBV18
cdr3_nt: TGTGCCAGCTCACCATTGGGGGCCCAAGAGACCCAGTACTTC
cdr3_aa: CASSPLGAQETQYF